The entry below gives a single T cell receptor beta chain sequence along with its context. These data belong to a study of blood T cell repertoires in COVID-19. Study in general: COVID-19 samples, acute and convalescent, were from the United States, Italy and Spain. From T cells, B-cell-depleted T cells, or PBMCs came the material, which was cDNA or gDNA.

The CDR3 contains 15 residues. Germline assignment: CDR1 SEHNR and CDR2 FQNEAQ (reference sequence). V was pared by 1 base and J by 3 bases, with 3 bases of the junction left unmatched. The authors' processing: Estimation of nucleated cell counts relied on the amplification of reference gene primers. Profiling relied on immunoSEQ multiplex PCR, and the TCRdb table lists in-frame clones only, not all of them. The DNA gave D and trimming, while V, J and clone size come from that table. This sample carries roughly 200,000 clones, about 88% of them seen once, and the ten largest clones take 5% to 8%. Sequenced sample: peripheral blood. The sequence was obtained from a woman between 40 and 50 years old who had recovered from COVID-19. This rearrangement joins TRBV7-9 to TRBJ2-7, with 10 bases lining up with TRBD2. The CDR3 DNA reads TGTGCCAGCAGCTTAGGGGCTAGCGGGAGCTACGAGCAGTACTTC. Encoded protein: CASSLGASGSYEQYF.